These 14 T cell receptor beta chains originate from one sample sequenced in a study of blood T cell repertoires in COVID-19. The assay was immunoSEQ multiplex PCR, and TCRdb's table has in-frame clones only and misses some. The table has 70,000 to 90,000 clones, roughly 70% seen once; the top ten hold around 2.6%. The specimen sequenced was peripheral blood. These TCRs come from a human donor with acute or convalescent COVID-19. The donor label of this sample is uncertain.

This clone was detected a few times. The V gene is TRBV9, the J gene TRBJ1-6; a weak D match, TRBD1 (6 bases). The CDR3 runs 15 residues. V was trimmed by 0 bases and J by 5 bases, leaving 9 bases between them. Germline V gene sequence: CDR1 SGDLS, CDR2 YYNGEE. CDR3 amino acids: CASSVGGQHNSPLHF. DNA for the CDR3: TGTGCCAGCAGCGTAGGAGGACAGCATAATTCACCCCTCCACTTT.

The rearrangement joins TRBV6-5 to TRBJ1-2; perhaps TRBD1 as D (5 bases). CDR1 is MNHEY, CDR2 SVGAGI, per germline. V lost 2 bases and J 8 bases, leaving 9 bases between the germline ends. This CDR3 contains 12 residues. The CDR3 region has the DNA TGTGCCAGCAGTTACAAGGGGAAGGGCTACACCTTC. Its translation is CASSYKGKGYTF.

In its sample, this clone was seen once. The chain combines TRBV6-5 with TRBJ1-2, with D hard to call. Germline V gene lookup returns CDR1 MNHEY and CDR2 SVGAGI. V dropped 2 bases and J dropped 1 base, with 8 bases sitting between them. The CDR3 spans 14 residues. CDR3 sequence reads: CASSYRRSNYGYTF. DNA of the CDR3: TGTGCCAGCAGTTACCGGAGGAGTAACTATGGCTACACCTTC.

The rearrangement uses TRBV6-1 and TRBJ1-3; D is undetermined. This CDR3 region has 18 residues. V lost 2 bases and J lost 0, with 17 bases in between. The germline V gene encodes CDR1 MNHNS and CDR2 SASEGT. The CDR3 here is CASSERMGRGSSGNTIYF. CDR3 nucleotides: TGTGCCAGCAGTGAAAGGATGGGTCGCGGAAGCTCTGGAAACACCATATATTTT.

With respect to this clone: This CDR3 is also generated by other DNA sequences in the sample. This sequence joins TRBV19 and TRBJ2-3; D is uncertain. The germline CDR1 and CDR2 sequences are LNHDA and SQIVND (reference sequence). The CDR3 consists of 13 residues. The germline V and J ends were trimmed by 6 bases and 3 bases, with 10 bases remaining between them. CDR3 residues: CASRTSGTDTQYF. The DNA of the CDR3 is TGTGCCAGTAGGACCTCCGGGACAGATACGCAGTATTTT.

V usage is TRBV30 and J usage is TRBJ1-6; the D gene is possibly TRBD1 (6 bases). The CDR3 has 12 amino acids. The germline CDR1 and CDR2 sequences are GTSNPN and SVGIG (reference sequence). The V end was cut by 5 bases, the J end by 4 bases, with 6 bases between. The CDR3 DNA follows: TGTGCCTGGGGACAGTATAATTCACCCCTCCACTTT. Its translation: CAWGQYNSPLHF.

This chain links TRBV19 with TRBJ1-1, with 7 bases fitting TRBD1. The germline V gene encodes CDR1 LNHDA and CDR2 SQIVND (reference sequence). There are 13 residues in the CDR3. The V gene end was trimmed by 7 bases and the J gene end by 0 bases; junction bases not matched to a gene: 2. In nucleotides, the CDR3 is TGTGCCAGTACGGGACAGATGAACACTGAAGCTTTCTTT. Protein product: CASTGQMNTEAFF.

The V and J genes are TRBV24-1 and TRBJ2-5; the D gene is possibly TRBD1 (5 bases). Germline loops: CDR1 KGHDR, CDR2 SFDVKD. The CDR3 runs to 13 residues. In DNA, the CDR3 is TGTGCTTCCTCTTCCCCAGGGCAAGAGACCCAGTACTTC. Translation: CASSSPGQETQYF.

This chain uses TRBV7-8 with TRBJ1-1; D not certain. Per the germline V gene, CDR1 is SGHVS and CDR2 is FQNEAQ. This CDR3 spans 16 amino acids. The germline V and J ends were trimmed by 3 bases and 0 bases, with 14 bases remaining between them. CDR3 bases: TGTGCCAGCAGCTTTCTCTCCCACGGGTTGAACACTGAAGCTTTCTTT. Translation: CASSFLSHGLNTEAFF. Based on the CDR3 plus reference TRBV7-8 and TRBJ1-1, the full variable domain is GAGVSQSPRYKVAKRGQDVALRCDPISGHVSLFWYQQALGQGPEFLTYFQNEAQLDKSGLPSDRFFAERPEGSVSTLKIQRTQQEDSAVYLCASSFLSHGLNTEAFFGQGTRLTVV.

The chain employs TRBV10-3 and TRBJ2-3; TRBD2 might be the D (6 bases). Trimming took 2 bases from V and 1 from J, leaving 13 bases between them. The germline V gene encodes CDR1 ENHRY and CDR2 SYGVKD. The CDR3 sequence is 16 residues long. The CDR3 loop is CAISEKLAGGTDTQYF. CDR3 sequence (DNA): TGTGCCATCAGTGAGAAACTAGCAGGAGGCACAGATACGCAGTATTTT.

This chain uses TRBV5-1 with TRBJ2-2, with 10 bases fitting TRBD2. The CDR3 length is 16 residues. Germline lookup yields CDR1 SGHRS and CDR2 YFSETQ. Trimming cost V 0 bases and J 6 bases; bases outside gene matches: 5. CDR3 coding DNA: TGCGCCAGCAGCTTGGTGCCTAGCGGGGGTGCCGGGGAGCTGTTTTTT. It encodes CASSLVPSGGAGELFF.

This clone turned up a few times. The chain employs TRBV7-2 and TRBJ2-1; D is unclear. Germline V gives CDR1 SGHTA, CDR2 FQGNSA. Trimming pared 3 bases from V and 3 bases from J, leaving 6 bases between. This CDR3 region has 13 residues. The CDR3 is CASSLGLYNEQFF. Written as DNA, the CDR3 is TGTGCCAGCAGCTTGGGCCTCTACAATGAGCAGTTCTTC.

This clone was seen more than once but under ten times. The chain employs TRBV7-9 and TRBJ2-2; D gene uncertain. The CDR3 is 13 residues long. CDR1 SEHNR and CDR2 FQNEAQ come from the germline V gene (reference sequence). V lost 5 bases to trimming and J lost 4 bases, with 8 bases between them. The CDR3 reads CASSLHSTGELFF. The CDR3 nucleotides are TGTGCCAGCAGCCTACACAGCACCGGGGAGCTGTTTTTT.

The chain has TRBV6-5 and TRBJ2-7; D is perhaps TRBD1 (6 bases). Germline CDR1 MNHEY, CDR2 SVGAGI. CDR3 length: 15 residues. The V and J ends lost 6 bases and 1 base respectively, with 16 bases between them. CDR3: CASSGRGQSSYEQYV. In nucleotides, the CDR3 is TGTGCCAGCAGCGGCAGGGGCCAATCTTCCTACGAGCAGTACGTC.